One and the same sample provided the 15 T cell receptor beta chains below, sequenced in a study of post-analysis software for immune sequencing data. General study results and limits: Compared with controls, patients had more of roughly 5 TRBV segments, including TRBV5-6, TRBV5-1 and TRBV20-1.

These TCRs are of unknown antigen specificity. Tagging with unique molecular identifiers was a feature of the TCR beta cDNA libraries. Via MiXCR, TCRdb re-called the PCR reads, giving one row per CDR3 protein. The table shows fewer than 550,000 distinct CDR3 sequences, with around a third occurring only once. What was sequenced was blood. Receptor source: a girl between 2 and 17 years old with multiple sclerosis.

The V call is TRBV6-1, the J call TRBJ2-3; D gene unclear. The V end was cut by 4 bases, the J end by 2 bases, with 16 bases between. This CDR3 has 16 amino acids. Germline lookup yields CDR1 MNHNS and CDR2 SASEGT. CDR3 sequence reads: CASSANLGRLTDTQYF. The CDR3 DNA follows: TGTGCCAGCAGTGCTAACCTCGGACGTCTCACAGATACGCAGTATTTT.

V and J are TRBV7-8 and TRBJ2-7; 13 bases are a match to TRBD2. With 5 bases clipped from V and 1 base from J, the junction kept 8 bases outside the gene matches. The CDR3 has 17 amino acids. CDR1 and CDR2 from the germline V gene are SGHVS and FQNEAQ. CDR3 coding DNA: TGTGCCAGCAGCCCCGGACTAGCGGGGGCTTTTTCCTACGAGCAGTACTTC. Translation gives CASSPGLAGAFSYEQYF.

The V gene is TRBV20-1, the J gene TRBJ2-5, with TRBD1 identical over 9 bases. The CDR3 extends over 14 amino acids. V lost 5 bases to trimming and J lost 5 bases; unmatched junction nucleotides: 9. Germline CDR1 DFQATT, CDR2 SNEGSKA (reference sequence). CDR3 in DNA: TGCAGTGCTTACCGACAGGGGGAGGTTGAGACCCAGTACTTC. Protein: CSAYRQGEVETQYF.

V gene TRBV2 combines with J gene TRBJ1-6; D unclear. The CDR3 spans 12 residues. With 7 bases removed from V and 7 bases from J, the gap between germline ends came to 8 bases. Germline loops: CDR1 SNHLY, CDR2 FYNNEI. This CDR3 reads CASKEPNSPLHF. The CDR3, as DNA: TGTGCCAGCAAGGAACCAAATTCACCCCTCCACTTT.

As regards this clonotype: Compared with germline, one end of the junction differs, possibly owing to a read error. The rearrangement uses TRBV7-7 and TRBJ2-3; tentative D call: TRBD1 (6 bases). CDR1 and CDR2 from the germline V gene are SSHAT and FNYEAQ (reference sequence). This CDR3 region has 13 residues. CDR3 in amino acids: CASSSTGGDTQYF. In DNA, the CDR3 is TGTGCTAGCAGCTCGACTGGGGGCGATACGCAGTATTTT.

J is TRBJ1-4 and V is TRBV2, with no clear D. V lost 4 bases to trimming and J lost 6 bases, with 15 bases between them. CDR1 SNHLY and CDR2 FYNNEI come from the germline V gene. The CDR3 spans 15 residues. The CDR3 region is CASSVMDAADEKLFF. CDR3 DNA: TGTGCCAGCAGTGTTATGGACGCAGCGGATGAAAAACTGTTTTTT.

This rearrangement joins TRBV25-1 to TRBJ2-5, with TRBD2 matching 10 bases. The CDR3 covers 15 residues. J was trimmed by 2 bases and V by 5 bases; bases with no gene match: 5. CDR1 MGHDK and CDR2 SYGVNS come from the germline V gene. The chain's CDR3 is CASSSGGARQETQYF. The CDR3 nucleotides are TGTGCCAGCAGTAGCGGGGGGGCAAGGCAAGAGACCCAGTACTTC.

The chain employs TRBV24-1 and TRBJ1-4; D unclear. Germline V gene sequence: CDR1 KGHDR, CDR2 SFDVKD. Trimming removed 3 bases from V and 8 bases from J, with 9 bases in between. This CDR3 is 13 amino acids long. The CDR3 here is CATSDPGIEKLFF. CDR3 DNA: TGTGCCACCAGTGATCCAGGAATCGAAAAACTGTTTTTT.

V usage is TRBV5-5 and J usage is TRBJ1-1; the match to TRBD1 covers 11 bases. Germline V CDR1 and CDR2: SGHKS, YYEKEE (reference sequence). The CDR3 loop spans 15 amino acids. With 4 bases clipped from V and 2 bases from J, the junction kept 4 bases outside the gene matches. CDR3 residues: CASSPGTGGNTEAFF. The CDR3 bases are TGTGCCAGCAGCCCCGGGACAGGGGGAAACACTGAAGCTTTCTTT.

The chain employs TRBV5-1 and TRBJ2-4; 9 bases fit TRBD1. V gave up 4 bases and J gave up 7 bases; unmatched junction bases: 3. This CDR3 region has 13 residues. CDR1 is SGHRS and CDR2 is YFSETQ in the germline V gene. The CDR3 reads CASSGGQGNIQYF. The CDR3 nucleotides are TGCGCCAGCAGCGGCGGACAGGGGAACATTCAGTACTTC.

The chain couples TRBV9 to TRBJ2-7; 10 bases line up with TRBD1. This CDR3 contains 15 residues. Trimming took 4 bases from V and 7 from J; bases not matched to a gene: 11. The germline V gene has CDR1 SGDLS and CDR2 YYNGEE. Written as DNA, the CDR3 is TGTGCCAGCAGCCCCCGACAGGGGGCCCCTGGAGAGCAGTACTTC. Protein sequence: CASSPRQGAPGEQYF.

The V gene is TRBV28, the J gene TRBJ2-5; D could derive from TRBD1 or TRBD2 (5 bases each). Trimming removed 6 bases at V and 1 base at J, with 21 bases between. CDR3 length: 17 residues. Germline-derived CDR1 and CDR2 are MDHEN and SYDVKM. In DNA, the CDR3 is TGTGCCAGCAGCTCCACCCGGCCGGGGCCGTTCCAAGAGACCCAGTACTTC. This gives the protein CASSSTRPGPFQETQYF.

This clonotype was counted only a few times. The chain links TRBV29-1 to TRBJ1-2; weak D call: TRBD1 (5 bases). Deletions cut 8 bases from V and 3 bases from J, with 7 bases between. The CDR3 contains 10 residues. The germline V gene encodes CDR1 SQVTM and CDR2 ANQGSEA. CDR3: CSTGHYGYTF. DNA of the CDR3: TGCAGCACAGGTCACTATGGCTACACCTTC.

The CDR3 sequence is CASSQRVLSAGGPRDNEQFF. CDR3 bases: TGCGCCAGCAGCCAGAGGGTATTGTCAGCGGGGGGCCCGCGAGACAATGAGCAGTTCTTC. This rearrangement joins TRBV4-1 to TRBJ2-1; 9 bases fit TRBD2. This CDR3 contains 20 residues. Germline CDR1 and CDR2: MGHRA and YSYEKL. After removal of 3 bases from V and 5 bases from J, the junction contained 20 bases not matched to a gene.

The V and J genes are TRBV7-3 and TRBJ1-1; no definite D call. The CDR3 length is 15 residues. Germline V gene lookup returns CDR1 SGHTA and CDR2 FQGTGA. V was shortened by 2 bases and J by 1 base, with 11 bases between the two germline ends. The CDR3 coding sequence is TGTGCCAGCAGCTTATATGGTGTGAGGAACACTGAAGCTTTCTTT. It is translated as CASSLYGVRNTEAFF. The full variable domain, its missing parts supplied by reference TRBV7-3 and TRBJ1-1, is GAGVSQTPSNKVTEKGKYVELRCDPISGHTALYWYRQSLGQGPEFLIYFQGTGAADDSGLPNDRFFAVRPEGSVSTLKIQRTERGDSAVYLCASSLYGVRNTEAFFGQGTRLTVV.